This T cell receptor (beta chain) was sequenced during a study of blood T cell repertoires in COVID-19. Background on the study: Samples of COVID-19 (acute and convalescent) were obtained from the United States, Italy and Spain. PBMCs, B-cell-depleted T cells, or T cells were the source of the cDNA or gDNA that made up the material.

The CDR3 totals 14 residues. Germline loops: CDR1 SNHLY, CDR2 FYNNEI. The junction had 6 bases not matched to a gene; V was cut back by 3 bases and J by 6 bases. Only in-frame clones appear in the TCRdb table, and some are missing; sequencing was by immunoSEQ multiplex PCR. The sample contains 24,000 or so clones, roughly 90% of which appear only once. V is TRBV2 and J is TRBJ2-7; 9 bases align to TRBD2. The specimen was peripheral blood. This receptor was taken from a human donor with acute or convalescent COVID-19. The donor label of this sample is uncertain. The DNA for the CDR3 is TGTGCCAGCAGTGACAAGCGGGGGGTGGGCGAGCAGTACTTC. This codes for CASSDKRGVGEQYF.